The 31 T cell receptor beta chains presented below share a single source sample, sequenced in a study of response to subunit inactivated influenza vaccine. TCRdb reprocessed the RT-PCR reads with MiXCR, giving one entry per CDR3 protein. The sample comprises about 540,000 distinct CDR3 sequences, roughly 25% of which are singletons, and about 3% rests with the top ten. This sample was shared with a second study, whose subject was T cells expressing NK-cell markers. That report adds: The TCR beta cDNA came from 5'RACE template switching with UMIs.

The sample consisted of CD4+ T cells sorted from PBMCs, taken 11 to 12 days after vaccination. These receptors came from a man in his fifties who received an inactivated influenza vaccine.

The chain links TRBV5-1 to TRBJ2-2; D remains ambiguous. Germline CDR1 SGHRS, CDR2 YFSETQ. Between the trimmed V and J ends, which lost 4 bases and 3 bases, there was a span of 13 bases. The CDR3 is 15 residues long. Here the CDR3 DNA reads TGCGCCAGCAGCCTCCGCACTCGAGACACCGGGGAGCTGTTTTTT. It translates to CASSLRTRDTGELFF. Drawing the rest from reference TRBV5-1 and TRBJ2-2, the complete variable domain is KAGVTQTPRYLIKTRGQQVTLSCSPISGHRSVSWYQQTPGQGLQFLFEYFSETQRNKGNFPGRFSGRQFSNSRSEMNVSTLELGDSALYLCASSLRTRDTGELFFGEGSRLTVL.

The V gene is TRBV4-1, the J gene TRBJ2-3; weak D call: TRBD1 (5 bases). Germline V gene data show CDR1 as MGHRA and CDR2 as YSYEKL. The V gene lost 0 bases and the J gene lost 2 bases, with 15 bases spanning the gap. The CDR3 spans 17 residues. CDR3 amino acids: CASSQDPRDRTTDTQYF. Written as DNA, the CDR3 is TGCGCCAGCAGCCAAGATCCGAGAGACAGAACCACAGATACGCAGTATTTT.

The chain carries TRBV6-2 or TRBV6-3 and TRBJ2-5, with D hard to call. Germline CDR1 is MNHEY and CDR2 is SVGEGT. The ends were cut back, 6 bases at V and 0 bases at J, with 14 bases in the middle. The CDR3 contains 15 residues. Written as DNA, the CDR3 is TGTGCCAGCAGCTTCCTCAGTGCGGACCAAGAGACCCAGTACTTC. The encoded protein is CASSFLSADQETQYF.

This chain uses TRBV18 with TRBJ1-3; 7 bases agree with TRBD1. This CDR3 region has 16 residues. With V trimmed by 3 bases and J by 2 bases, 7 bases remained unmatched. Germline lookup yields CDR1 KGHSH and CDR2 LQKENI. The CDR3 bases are TGTGCCAGCTCACCCGCTACGACAGGGACTGGAAACACCATATATTTT. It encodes CASSPATTGTGNTIYF.

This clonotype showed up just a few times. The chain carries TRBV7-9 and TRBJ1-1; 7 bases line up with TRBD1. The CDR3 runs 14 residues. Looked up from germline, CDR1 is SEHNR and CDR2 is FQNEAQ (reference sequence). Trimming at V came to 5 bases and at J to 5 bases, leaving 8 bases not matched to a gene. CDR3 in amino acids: CASSPSQGGTEAFF. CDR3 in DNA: TGTGCCAGCAGCCCTAGTCAGGGGGGGACTGAAGCTTTCTTT. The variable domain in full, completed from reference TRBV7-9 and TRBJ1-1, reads DTGVSQNPRHKITKRGQNVTFRCDPISEHNRLYWYRQTLGQGPEFLTYFQNEAQLEKSRLLSDRFSAERPKGSFSTLEIQRTEQGDSAMYLCASSPSQGGTEAFFGQGTRLTVV.

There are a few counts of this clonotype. DNA for the CDR3: TGTGCCAGCAGCCACCGGGCGGCAGAGACCCAGTACTTC. This sequence encodes CASSHRAAETQYF. J is TRBJ2-5 and V is TRBV3-1, with no clear D. V was cut by 3 bases and J by 4 bases, with 9 bases left in between. The CDR3 is 13 amino acids. The germline CDR1 and CDR2 sequences are LGHDT and YNNKEL (reference sequence).

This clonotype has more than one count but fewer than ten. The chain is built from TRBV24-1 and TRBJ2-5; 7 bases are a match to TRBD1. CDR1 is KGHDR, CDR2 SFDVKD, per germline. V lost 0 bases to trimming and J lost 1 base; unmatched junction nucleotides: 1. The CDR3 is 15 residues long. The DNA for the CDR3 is TGTGCCACCAGTGATTTGGGGGACAGCCAAGAGACCCAGTACTTC. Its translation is CATSDLGDSQETQYF.

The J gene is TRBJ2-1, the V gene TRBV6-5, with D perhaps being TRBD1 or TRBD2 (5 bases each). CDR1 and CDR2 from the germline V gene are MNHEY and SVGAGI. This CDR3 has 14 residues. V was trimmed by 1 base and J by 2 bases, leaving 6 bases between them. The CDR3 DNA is TGTGCCAGCAGTTACTGGGGGACCTACAATGAGCAGTTCTTC. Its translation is CASSYWGTYNEQFF.

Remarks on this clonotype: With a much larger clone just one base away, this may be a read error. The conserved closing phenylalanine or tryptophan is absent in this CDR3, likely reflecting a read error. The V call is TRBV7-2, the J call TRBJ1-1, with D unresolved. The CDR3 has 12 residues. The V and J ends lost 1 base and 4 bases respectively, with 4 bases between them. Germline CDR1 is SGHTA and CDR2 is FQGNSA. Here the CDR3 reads CASSLDVTEAFS. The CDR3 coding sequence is TGTGCCAGCAGCTTAGACGTCACTGAAGCTTTCTCT.

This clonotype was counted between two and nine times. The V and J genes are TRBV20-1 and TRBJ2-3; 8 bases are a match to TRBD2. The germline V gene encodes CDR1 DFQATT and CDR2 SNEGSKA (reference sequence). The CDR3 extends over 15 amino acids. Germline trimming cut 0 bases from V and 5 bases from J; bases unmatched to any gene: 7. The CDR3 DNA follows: TGCAGTGCTAGAGATGGTCGGGGGGGCGGAGATACGCAGTATTTT. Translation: CSARDGRGGGDTQYF.

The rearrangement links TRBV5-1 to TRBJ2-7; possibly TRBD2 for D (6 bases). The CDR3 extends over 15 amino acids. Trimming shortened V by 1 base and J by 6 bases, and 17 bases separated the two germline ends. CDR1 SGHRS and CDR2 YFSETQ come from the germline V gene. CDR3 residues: CASSLFLEGGGEQYF. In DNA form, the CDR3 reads TGCGCCAGCAGCTTGTTCCTGGAGGGTGGAGGCGAGCAGTACTTC.

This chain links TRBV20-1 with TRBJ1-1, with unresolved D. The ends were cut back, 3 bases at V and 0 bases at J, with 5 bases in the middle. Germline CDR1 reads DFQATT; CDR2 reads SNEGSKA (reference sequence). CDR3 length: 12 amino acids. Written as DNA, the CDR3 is TGCAGTGCTAGCGGGCTGAACACTGAAGCTTTCTTT. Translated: CSASGLNTEAFF.

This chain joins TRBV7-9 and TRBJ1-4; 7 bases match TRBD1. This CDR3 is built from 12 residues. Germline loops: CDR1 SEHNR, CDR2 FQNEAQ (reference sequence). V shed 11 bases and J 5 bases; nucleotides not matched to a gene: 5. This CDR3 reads CAGGQQNEKLFF. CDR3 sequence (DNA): TGTGCCGGGGGACAGCAAAATGAAAAACTGTTTTTT.

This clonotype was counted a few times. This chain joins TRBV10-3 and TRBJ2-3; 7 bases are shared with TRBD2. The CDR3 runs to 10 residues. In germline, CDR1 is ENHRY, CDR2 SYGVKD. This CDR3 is CAYGGDTQYF. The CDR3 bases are TGTGCATACGGGGGGGATACGCAGTATTTT.

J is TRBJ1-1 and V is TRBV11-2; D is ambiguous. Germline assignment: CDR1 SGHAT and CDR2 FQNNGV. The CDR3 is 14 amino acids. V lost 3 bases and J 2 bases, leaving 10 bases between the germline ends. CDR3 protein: CASSLRRINTEAFF. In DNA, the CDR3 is TGTGCCAGCAGCTTGAGACGGATAAACACTGAAGCTTTCTTT. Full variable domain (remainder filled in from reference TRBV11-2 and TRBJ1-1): EAGVAQSPRYKIIEKRQSVAFWCNPISGHATLYWYQQILGQGPKLLIQFQNNGVVDDSQLPKDRFSAERLKGVDSTLKIQPAKLEDSAVYLCASSLRRINTEAFFGQGTRLTVV.

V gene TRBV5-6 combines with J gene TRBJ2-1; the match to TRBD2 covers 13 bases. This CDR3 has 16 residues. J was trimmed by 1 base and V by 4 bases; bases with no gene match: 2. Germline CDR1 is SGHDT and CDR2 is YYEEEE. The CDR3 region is CASSPGLAGSYNEQFF. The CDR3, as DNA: TGTGCCAGCAGCCCGGGACTAGCGGGATCCTACAATGAGCAGTTCTTC.

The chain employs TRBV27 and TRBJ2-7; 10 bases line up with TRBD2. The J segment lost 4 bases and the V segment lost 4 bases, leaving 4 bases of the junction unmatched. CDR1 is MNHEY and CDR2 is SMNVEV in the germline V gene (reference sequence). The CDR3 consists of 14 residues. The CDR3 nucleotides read TGTGCCAGCAGTTCATCGACTAGCGGGTACGAGCAGTACTTC. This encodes CASSSSTSGYEQYF.

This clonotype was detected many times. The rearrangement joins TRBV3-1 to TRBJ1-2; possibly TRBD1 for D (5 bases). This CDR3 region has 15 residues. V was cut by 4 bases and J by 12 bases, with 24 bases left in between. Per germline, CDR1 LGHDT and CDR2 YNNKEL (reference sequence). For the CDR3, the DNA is TGTGCCAGCAGCCTAAACCCCGGGGGGGGAACTGTGGACACCTTC. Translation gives CASSLNPGGGTVDTF.

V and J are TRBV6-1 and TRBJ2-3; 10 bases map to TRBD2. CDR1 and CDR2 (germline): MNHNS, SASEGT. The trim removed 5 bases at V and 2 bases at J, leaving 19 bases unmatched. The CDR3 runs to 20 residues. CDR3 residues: CASSRRASGGLPLNTDTQYF. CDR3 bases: TGTGCCAGCAGTCGAAGGGCTAGCGGGGGCCTCCCACTAAACACAGATACGCAGTATTTT.

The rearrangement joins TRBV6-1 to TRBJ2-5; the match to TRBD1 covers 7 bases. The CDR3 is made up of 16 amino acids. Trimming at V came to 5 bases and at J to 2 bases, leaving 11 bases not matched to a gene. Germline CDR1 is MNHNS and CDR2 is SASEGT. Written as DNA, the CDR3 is TGTGCCAGCAGTAAAAACAGGGGCTTGGCACAAGAGACCCAGTACTTC. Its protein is CASSKNRGLAQETQYF.

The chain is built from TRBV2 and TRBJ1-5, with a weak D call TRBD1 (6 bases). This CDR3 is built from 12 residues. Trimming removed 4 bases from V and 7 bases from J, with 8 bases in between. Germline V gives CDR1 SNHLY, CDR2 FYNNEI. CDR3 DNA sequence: TGTGCCAGCAGTGGAGGGGGGCAGCCCCAGCATTTT. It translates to CASSGGGQPQHF.

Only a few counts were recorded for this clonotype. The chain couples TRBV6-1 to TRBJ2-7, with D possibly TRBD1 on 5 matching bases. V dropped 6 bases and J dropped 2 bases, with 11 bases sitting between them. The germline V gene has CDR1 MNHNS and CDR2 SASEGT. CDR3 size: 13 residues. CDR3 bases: TGTGCCAGCAGAAGGGGCAGAGCCTACGAGCAGTACTTC. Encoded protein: CASRRGRAYEQYF.

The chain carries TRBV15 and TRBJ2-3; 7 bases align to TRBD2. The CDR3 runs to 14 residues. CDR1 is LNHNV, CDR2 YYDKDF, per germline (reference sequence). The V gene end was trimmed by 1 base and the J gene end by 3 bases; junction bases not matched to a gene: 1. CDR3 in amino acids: CATSRGTRTDTQYF. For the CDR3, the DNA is TGTGCCACCAGCAGAGGGACTAGAACAGATACGCAGTATTTT.

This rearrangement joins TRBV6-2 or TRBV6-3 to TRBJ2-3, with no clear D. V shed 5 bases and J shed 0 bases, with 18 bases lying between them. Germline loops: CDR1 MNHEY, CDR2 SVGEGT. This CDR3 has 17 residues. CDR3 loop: CASSNPGRRTSTDTQYF. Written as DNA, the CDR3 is TGTGCCAGCAGTAACCCCGGACGGAGAACTAGCACAGATACGCAGTATTTT.

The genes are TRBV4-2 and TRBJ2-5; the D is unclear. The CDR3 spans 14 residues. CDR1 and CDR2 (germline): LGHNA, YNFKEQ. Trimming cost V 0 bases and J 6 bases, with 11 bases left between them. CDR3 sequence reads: CASSQEQLVKTQYF. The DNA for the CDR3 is TGTGCCAGCAGCCAAGAACAACTCGTGAAGACCCAGTACTTC.

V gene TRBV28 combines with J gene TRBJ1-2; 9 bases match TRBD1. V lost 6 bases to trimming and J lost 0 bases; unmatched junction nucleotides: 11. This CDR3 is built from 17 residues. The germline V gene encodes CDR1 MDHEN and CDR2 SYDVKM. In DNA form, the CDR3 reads TGTGCCAGCAGCCTCCGGGACAGGGCCCGAGCTAACTATGGCTACACCTTC. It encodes CASSLRDRARANYGYTF.

CDR3 in amino acids: CSASYGPSGNTIYF. CDR3 nucleotide sequence: TGCAGTGCCTCATACGGACCCTCTGGAAACACCATATATTTT. The chain employs TRBV20-1 and TRBJ1-3; D gene unclear. The germline V and J ends were trimmed by 6 bases and 0 bases, with 12 bases remaining between them. This CDR3 region has 14 residues. CDR1 is DFQATT, CDR2 SNEGSKA, per germline (reference sequence).

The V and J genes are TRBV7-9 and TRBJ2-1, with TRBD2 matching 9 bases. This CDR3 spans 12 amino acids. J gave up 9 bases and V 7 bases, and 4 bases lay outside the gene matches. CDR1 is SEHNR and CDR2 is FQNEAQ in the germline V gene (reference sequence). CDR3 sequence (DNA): TGTGCCAGCACCAATAGCGGGAGTGAGCAGTTCTTC. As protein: CASTNSGSEQFF.

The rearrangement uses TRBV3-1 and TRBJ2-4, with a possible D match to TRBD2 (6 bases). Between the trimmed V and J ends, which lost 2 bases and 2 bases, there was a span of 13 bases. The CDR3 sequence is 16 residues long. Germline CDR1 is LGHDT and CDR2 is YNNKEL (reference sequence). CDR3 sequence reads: CASSQSTGVTKNIQYF. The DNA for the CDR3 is TGTGCCAGCAGCCAATCGACGGGGGTAACCAAAAACATTCAGTACTTC.

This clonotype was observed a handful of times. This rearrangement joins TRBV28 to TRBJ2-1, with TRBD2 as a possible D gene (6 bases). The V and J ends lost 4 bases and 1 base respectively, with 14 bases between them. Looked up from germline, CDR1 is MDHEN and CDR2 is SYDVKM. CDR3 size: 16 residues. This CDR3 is CASSSWGGISYNEQFF. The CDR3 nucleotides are TGTGCCAGCAGTTCGTGGGGCGGGATATCCTACAATGAGCAGTTCTTC.

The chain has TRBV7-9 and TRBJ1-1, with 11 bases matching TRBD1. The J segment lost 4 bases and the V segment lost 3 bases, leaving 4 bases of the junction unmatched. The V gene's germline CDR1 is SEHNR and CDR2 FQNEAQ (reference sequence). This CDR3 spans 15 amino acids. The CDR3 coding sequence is TGTGCCAGCAGCTTGGGACAGGGGGGTTCCACTGAAGCTTTCTTT. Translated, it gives CASSLGQGGSTEAFF.